Reported below is one TCR beta chain. The sample originates from a study of blood T cell repertoires in COVID-19. Using immunoSEQ multiplex PCR, the repertoire was profiled, and TCRdb retains in-frame clones only, with some absent. The sample records about 270,000 clones, 86% being singletons. Germline V CDR1 and CDR2: MNHEY, SMNVEV (reference sequence). The CDR3 contains 16 residues. Trimming left V 6 bases short and J 6 bases short, with 21 bases between. Sequencing was done on a sample of PBMCs or T cells enriched from blood (not recorded which). This sequence originates from a woman aged 18-29 years who had recovered from COVID-19. The gene calls are TRBV27 and TRBJ1-5; D is possibly TRBD1 (5 bases). Here the CDR3 DNA reads TGTGCCAGCAGAACCCCGGCGGGGGGGGGAGGTCAGCCCCAGCATTTT. Amino acids: CASRTPAGGGGQPQHF.